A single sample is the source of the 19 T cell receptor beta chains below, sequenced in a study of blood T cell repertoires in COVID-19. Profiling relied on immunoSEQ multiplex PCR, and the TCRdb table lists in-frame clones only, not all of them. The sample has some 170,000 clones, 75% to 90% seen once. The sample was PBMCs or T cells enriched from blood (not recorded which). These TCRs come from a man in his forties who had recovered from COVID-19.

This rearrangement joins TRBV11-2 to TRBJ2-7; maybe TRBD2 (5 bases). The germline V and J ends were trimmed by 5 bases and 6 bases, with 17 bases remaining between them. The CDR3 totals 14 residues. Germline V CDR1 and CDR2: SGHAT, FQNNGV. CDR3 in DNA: TGTGCCAGCAGCCTAAGGACTTCTTGGGTCGAGCAGTACTTC. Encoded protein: CASSLRTSWVEQYF.

DNA of the CDR3: TGTGCCAGCAGCCAATTCCGGGGGAGAGGGGAGACCCAGTACTTC. The encoded protein is CASSQFRGRGETQYF. This rearrangement joins TRBV3-1 (or the pseudogene TRBV3-2) to TRBJ2-5; a possible D gene is TRBD2 (6 bases). Germline loops: CDR1 LGHDT, CDR2 YNNKEL (reference sequence). Trimming stripped 2 bases from V and 5 bases from J, with 15 bases between. The length of the CDR3 is 15 residues.

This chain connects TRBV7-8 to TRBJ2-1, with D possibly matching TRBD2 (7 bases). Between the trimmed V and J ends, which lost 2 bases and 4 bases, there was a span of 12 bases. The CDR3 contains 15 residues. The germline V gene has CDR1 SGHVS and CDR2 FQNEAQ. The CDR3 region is CASSLSGGRYNEQFF. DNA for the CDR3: TGTGCCAGCAGCTTATCGGGGGGCCGGTACAATGAGCAGTTCTTC.

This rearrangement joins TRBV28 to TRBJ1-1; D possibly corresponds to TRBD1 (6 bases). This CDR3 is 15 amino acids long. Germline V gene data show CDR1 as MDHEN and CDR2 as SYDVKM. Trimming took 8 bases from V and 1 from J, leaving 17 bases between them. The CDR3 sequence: CASVNREGRNTEAFF. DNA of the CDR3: TGTGCCAGCGTTAACAGGGAGGGAAGGAACACTGAAGCTTTCTTT.

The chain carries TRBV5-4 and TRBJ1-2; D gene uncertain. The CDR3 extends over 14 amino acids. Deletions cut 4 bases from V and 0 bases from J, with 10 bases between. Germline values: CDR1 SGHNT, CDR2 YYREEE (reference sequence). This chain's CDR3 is CASSEGAANYGYTF. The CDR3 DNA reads TGTGCCAGCAGCGAGGGCGCTGCTAACTATGGCTACACCTTC.

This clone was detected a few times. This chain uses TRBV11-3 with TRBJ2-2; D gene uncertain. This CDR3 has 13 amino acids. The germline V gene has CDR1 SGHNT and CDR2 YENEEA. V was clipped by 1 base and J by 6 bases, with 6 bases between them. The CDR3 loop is CASSLASPGELFF. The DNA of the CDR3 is TGTGCCAGCAGCTTAGCCTCCCCCGGGGAGCTGTTTTTT.

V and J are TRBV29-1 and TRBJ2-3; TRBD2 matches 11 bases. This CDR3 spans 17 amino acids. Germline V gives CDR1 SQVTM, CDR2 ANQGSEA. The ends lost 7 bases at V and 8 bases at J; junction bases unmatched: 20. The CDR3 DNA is TGCAGCGGGGGACACTTAAGTAGCGGGAGGGGCAGTGCTACGCAGTATTTT. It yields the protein CSGGHLSSGRGSATQYF.

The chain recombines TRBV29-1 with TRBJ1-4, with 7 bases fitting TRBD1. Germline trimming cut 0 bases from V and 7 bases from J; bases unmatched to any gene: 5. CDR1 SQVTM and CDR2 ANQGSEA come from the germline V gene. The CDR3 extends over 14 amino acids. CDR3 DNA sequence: TGCAGCGTTGAAGATCTGGCAGGGGGTGAAAAACTGTTTTTT. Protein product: CSVEDLAGGEKLFF.

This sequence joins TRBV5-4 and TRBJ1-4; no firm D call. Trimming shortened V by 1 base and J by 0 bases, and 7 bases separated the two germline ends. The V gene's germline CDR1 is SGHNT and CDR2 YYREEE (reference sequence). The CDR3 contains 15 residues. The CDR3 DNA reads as TGTGCCAGCAGCTTGAGCGAGGCAACTAATGAAAAACTGTTTTTT. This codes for CASSLSEATNEKLFF. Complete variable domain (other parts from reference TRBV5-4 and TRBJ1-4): ETGVTQSPTHLIKTRGQQVTLRCSSQSGHNTVSWYQQALGQGPQFIFQYYREEENGRGNFPPRFSGLQFPNYSSELNVNALELDDSALYLCASSLSEATNEKLFFGSGTQLSVL.

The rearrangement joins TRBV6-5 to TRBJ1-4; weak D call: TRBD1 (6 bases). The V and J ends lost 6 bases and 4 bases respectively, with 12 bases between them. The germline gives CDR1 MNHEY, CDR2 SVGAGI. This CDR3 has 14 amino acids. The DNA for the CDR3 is TGTGCCAGCAGAGACGACAGGAGTAATGAAAAACTGTTTTTT. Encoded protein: CASRDDRSNEKLFF.

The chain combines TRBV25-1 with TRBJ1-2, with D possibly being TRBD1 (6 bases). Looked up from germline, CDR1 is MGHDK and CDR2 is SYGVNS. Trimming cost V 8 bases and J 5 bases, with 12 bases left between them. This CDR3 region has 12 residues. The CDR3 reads CASSITGYGYTF. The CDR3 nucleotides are TGTGCCAGCTCTATAACAGGGTATGGCTACACCTTC.

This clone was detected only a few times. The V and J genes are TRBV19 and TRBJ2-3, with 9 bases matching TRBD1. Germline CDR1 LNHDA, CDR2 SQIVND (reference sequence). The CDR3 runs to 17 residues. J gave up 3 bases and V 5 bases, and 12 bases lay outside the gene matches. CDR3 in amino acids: CASSALTGGLGTDTQYF. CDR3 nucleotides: TGTGCCAGTAGTGCCCTGACAGGGGGATTAGGGACAGATACGCAGTATTTT.

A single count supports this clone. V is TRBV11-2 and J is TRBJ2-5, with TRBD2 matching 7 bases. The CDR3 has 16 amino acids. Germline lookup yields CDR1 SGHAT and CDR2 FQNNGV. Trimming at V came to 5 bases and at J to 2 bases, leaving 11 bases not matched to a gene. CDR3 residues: CASSLFSSGLQETQYF. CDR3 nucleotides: TGTGCCAGCAGCCTATTCTCTAGCGGACTACAAGAGACCCAGTACTTC.

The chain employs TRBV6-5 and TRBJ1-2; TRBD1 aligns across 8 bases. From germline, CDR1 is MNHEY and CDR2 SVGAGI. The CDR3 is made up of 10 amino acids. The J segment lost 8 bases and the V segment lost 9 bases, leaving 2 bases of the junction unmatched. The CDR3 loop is CASRDRGYTF. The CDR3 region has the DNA TGTGCCAGTAGGGACAGGGGCTACACCTTC.

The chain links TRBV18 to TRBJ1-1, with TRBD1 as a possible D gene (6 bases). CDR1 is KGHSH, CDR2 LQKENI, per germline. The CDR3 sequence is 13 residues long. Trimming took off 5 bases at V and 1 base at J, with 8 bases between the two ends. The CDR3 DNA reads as TGTGCCAGCTCATCGGACAGGAACACTGAAGCTTTCTTT. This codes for CASSSDRNTEAFF.

Written as DNA, the CDR3 is TGTGCCAGCAGCGTAGATGGGAGGGCGCAAGATACGCAGTATTTT. It specifies CASSVDGRAQDTQYF. V usage is TRBV9 and J usage is TRBJ2-3; TRBD2 matches at 7 bases. CDR1 and CDR2 (germline): SGDLS, YYNGEE. The CDR3 runs to 15 residues. V was pared by 0 bases and J by 5 bases, with 6 bases of the junction left unmatched.

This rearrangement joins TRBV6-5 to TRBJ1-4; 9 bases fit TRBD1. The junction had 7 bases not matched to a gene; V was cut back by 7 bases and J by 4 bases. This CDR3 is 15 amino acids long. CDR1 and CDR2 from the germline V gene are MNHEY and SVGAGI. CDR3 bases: TGTGCCAGCATCACCGGGACAGGGCTTAATGAAAAACTGTTTTTT. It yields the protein CASITGTGLNEKLFF.

The CDR3 bases are TGTGCCAGCAGTTTGGGGCCGGGCTACAATGAGCAGTTCTTC. This codes for CASSLGPGYNEQFF. The gene calls are TRBV28 and TRBJ2-1; D may be TRBD1 (5 bases). V shed 3 bases and J shed 3 bases, with 9 bases lying between them. The CDR3 totals 14 residues. Germline assignment: CDR1 MDHEN and CDR2 SYDVKM.

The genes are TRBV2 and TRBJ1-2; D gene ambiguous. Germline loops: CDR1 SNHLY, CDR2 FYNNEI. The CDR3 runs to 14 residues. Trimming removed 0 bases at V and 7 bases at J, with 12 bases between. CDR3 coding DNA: TGTGCCAGCAGTGAAGCGGTTAGGGAGGGTGGCTACACCTTC. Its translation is CASSEAVREGGYTF.